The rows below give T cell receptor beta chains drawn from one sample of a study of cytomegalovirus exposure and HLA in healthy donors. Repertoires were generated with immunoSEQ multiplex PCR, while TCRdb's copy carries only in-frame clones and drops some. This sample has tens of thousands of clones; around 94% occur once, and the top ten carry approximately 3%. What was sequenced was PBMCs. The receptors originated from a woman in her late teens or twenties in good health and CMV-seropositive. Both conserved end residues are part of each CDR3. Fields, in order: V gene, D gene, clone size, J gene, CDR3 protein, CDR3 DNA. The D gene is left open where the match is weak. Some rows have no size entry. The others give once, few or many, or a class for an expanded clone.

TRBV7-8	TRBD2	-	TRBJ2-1	CASSLTRAFSGSNSEQFF	TGTGCCAGCAGCCTAACCCGTGCCTTTAGCGGGAGTAACAGTGAGCAGTTCTTC
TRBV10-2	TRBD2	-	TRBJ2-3	CASTPTSGGAAADTQYF	TGCGCCAGCACCCCAACTAGCGGGGGGGCCGCCGCAGATACGCAGTATTTT
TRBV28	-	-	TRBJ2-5	CASSFAGAEETQYF	TGTGCCAGCAGTTTCGCCGGTGCTGAGGAGACCCAGTACTTC
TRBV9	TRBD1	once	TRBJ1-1	CASSPTGGDTEAFF	TGTGCCAGCAGCCCGACAGGGGGGGACACTGAAGCTTTCTTT
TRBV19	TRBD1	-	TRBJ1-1	CATKQGAQNTEAFF	TGTGCCACCAAACAGGGGGCCCAGAACACTGAAGCTTTCTTT
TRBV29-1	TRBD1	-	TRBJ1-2	CSAKTGTYGYTF	TGCAGCGCCAAGACAGGGACTTATGGCTACACCTTC
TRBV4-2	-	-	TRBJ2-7	CASSQGGNSYEQYF	TGTGCCAGCAGCCAAGGCGGCAACTCCTACGAGCAGTACTTC
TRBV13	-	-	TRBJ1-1	CASSSRQDLNTEAFF	TGTGCCAGCAGCTCCCGACAGGATCTGAACACTGAAGCTTTCTTT
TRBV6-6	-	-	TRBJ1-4	CASSWTEGEKLFF	TGTGCCAGCAGCTGGACCGAGGGTGAAAAACTGTTTTTT
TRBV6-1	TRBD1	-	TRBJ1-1	CASFGTGGMDTEAFF	TGTGCCAGCTTCGGGACAGGGGGCATGGACACTGAAGCTTTCTTT
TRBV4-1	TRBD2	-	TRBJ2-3	CASSRGTIRGTDTQYF	TGCGCCAGCAGCCGGGGGACTATAAGAGGCACAGATACGCAGTATTTT
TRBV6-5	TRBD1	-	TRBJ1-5	CASSSDRGLDQPQHF	TGTGCCAGCAGTTCCGACAGGGGGCTCGATCAGCCCCAGCATTTT
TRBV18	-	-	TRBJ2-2	CASSPRQTNTGELFF	TGTGCCAGCTCACCGAGGCAGACGAACACCGGGGAGCTGTTTTTT
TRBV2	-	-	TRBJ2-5	CASSEGRGRTQYF	TGTGCCAGCAGTGAGGGTAGGGGCCGGACCCAGTACTTC
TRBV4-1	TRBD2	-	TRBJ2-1	CASSQEWLAGSGSYNEQFF	TGCGCCAGCAGCCAAGAATGGCTAGCGGGGAGCGGCTCCTACAATGAGCAGTTCTTC
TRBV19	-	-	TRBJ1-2	CASRQPDYGYTF	TGTGCCAGCCGACAACCAGACTATGGCTACACCTTC
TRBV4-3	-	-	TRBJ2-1	CASSQDLENSYNEQFF	TGCGCCAGCAGCCAAGATTTAGAGAACTCCTACAATGAGCAGTTCTTC
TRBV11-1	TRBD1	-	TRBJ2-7	CASSLYRPGGSGEQYF	TGTGCCAGCAGCTTATATCGGCCAGGGGGATCGGGCGAGCAGTACTTC
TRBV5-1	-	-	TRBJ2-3	CASSTGPPADTQYF	TGCGCCAGCAGCACAGGACCCCCGGCGGATACGCAGTATTTT
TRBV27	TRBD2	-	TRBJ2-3	CASSLGAGGTDTQYF	TGTGCCAGCTCACTTGGGGCGGGAGGGACAGATACGCAGTATTTT
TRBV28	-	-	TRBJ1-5	CASSSRQVNQPQHF	TGTGCCAGCAGCTCCCGACAGGTCAATCAGCCCCAGCATTTT
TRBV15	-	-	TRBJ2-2	CATGNRVDGELFF	TGTGCCACCGGTAACAGGGTAGACGGGGAGCTGTTTTTT
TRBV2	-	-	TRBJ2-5	CASSGQPLETQYF	TGTGCCAGCAGTGGACAGCCCCTGGAGACCCAGTACTTC